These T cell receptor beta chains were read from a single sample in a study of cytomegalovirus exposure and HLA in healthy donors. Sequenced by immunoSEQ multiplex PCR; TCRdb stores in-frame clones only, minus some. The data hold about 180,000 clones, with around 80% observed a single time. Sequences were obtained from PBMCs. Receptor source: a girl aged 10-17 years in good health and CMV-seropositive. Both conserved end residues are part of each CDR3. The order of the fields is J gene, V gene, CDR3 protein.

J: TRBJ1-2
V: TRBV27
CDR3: CASSFGGARGGYTF

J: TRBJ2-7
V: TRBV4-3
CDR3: CASSQATSGRLYEQYF

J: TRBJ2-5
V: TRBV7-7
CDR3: CASSPWEAETQYF

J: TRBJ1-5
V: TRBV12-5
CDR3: CASGLMGEGRQPQHF

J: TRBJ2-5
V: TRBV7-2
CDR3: CASSPLPVRETQYF

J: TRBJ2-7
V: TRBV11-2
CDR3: CASSVGGRTYEQYF

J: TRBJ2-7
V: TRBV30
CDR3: CAWSRPPFVLNRDRPAYEQYF

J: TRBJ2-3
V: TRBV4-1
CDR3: CASSQDIGSTDTQYF

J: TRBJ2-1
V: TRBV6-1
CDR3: CASSEATGLAIYNEQFF

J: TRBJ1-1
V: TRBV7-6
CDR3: CASSLGFSGEDGTEAFF

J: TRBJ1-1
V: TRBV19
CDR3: CASNPGVLVNTEAFF

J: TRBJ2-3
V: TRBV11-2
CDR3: CASSFSPGTGRADTQYF

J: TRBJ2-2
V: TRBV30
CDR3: CAWRSSGGRTGELFF

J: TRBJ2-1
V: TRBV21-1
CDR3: CASSKVGLVGGGNEQFF